Below, 31 T cell receptor beta chains from the same sample are listed, as sequenced in a study of blood T cell repertoires in COVID-19. Method: immunoSEQ multiplex PCR; TCRdb's copy keeps in-frame clones and lacks some. The data hold hundreds of thousands of clones, with about 86% observed a single time. The sample comprised peripheral blood. The receptors stem from an elderly man with acute or convalescent COVID-19.

V usage is TRBV18 and J usage is TRBJ1-4, with 8 bases that match TRBD1. V was pared by 3 bases and J by 0 bases, with 3 bases of the junction left unmatched. CDR3 length: 16 amino acids. Germline loops: CDR1 KGHSH, CDR2 LQKENI. CDR3 coding DNA: TGTGCCAGCTCACCGACAGGGGTTGCAACTAATGAAAAACTGTTTTTT. As protein: CASSPTGVATNEKLFF.

The chain uses TRBV4-2 and TRBJ1-2; TRBD1 matches at 7 bases. Per the germline V gene, CDR1 is LGHNA and CDR2 is YNFKEQ. The CDR3 is made up of 17 amino acids. J lost 2 bases, V lost 4 bases, and 13 bases had no gene match. CDR3 DNA: TGTGCCAGCAGCCCCCGAGCCACGACAGGGAGCAACTATGGCTACACCTTC. Translation: CASSPRATTGSNYGYTF.

V usage is TRBV2 and J usage is TRBJ1-2, with 8 bases lining up with TRBD1. V lost 8 bases, J lost 2 bases, and 7 bases stayed unmatched. Germline loops: CDR1 SNHLY, CDR2 FYNNEI. This CDR3 has 14 amino acids. The CDR3 region has the DNA TGTGCCAGCGCCGGGGCAGGGGGCAACTATGGCTACACCTTC. Translating it yields CASAGAGGNYGYTF.

This chain uses TRBV11-1 with TRBJ2-2, with 9 bases that match TRBD2. The CDR3 is 15 residues long. The junction had 0 bases not matched to a gene; V was cut back by 1 base and J by 3 bases. Germline V gene sequence: CDR1 SGHAT, CDR2 FQDESV (reference sequence). The CDR3 sequence is CASSLERGDTGELFF. The CDR3 DNA sequence: TGTGCCAGCAGCTTAGAGCGGGGGGACACCGGGGAGCTGTTTTTT.

The V and J genes are TRBV7-2 and TRBJ2-5; 10 nucleotides agree with TRBD2. The CDR3 is made up of 15 amino acids. The V and J ends lost 8 bases and 11 bases, in that order; junction bases with no gene match: 17. CDR1 and CDR2 (germline): SGHTA, FQGNSA. CDR3 in amino acids: CASSPGALAGESQYF. CDR3 sequence (DNA): TGTGCCAGCTCCCCGGGGGCCCTAGCGGGAGAATCTCAGTACTTC.

This clone came up a few times. The chain carries TRBV3-1 (or the pseudogene TRBV3-2) and TRBJ1-2; 7 nucleotides align to TRBD1. The CDR3 is 14 residues long. From germline, CDR1 is LGHDT and CDR2 YNNKEL (reference sequence). V lost 2 bases, J lost 4 bases, and 4 bases stayed unmatched. CDR3 protein: CASSQRTGSYGYTF. The CDR3 coding sequence is TGTGCCAGCAGCCAAAGGACAGGTTCCTATGGCTACACCTTC.

This clone was detected once. The CDR3 DNA reads TGTGCCAGCAGCGCCGGGTTCGGAAAACTGTTTTTT. It encodes CASSAGFGKLFF. The V and J genes are TRBV9 and TRBJ1-4; D unresolved. Germline-derived CDR1 and CDR2 are SGDLS and YYNGEE. V lost 3 bases, J lost 10 bases, and 10 bases lay in between. CDR3 length: 12 amino acids.

The chain is built from TRBV30 and TRBJ2-1; 11 bases are a match to TRBD1. V dropped 4 bases and J dropped 6; count of bases not matched to a gene: 8. Germline CDR1 reads GTSNPN; CDR2 reads SVGIG (reference sequence). This CDR3 comprises 15 residues. CDR3 region: CAWNVGTGGGNEQFF. The CDR3, as DNA: TGTGCCTGGAACGTAGGGACAGGGGGAGGCAATGAGCAGTTCTTC.

The chain carries TRBV18 and TRBJ1-4; TRBD1 might be the D (6 bases). Germline values: CDR1 KGHSH, CDR2 LQKENI. The CDR3 has 17 residues. Trimming stripped 4 bases from V and 0 bases from J, with 15 bases between. CDR3 protein: CASSRGDTAATNEKLFF. CDR3 sequence (DNA): TGTGCCAGCTCACGAGGGGACACAGCAGCAACTAATGAAAAACTGTTTTTT.

The rearrangement uses TRBV2 and TRBJ1-2; 9 bases map to TRBD1. This CDR3 has 14 amino acids. The germline CDR1 and CDR2 sequences are SNHLY and FYNNEI. J was trimmed by 8 bases and V by 6 bases; bases with no gene match: 10. CDR3 region: CASSSQGALGGYTF. The CDR3 coding sequence is TGTGCCAGCAGCTCACAGGGGGCCCTTGGGGGCTACACCTTC.

This clone turned up a few times. This chain links TRBV29-1 with TRBJ2-7; 12 bases align to TRBD2. After removal of 4 bases from V and 6 bases from J, the junction contained 1 base not matched to a gene. The CDR3 loop spans 12 amino acids. Germline loops: CDR1 SQVTM, CDR2 ANQGSEA. CDR3 nucleotide sequence: TGCAGCGTTGGACTAGCGGGAGTCGAGCAGTACTTC. This translates into CSVGLAGVEQYF.

The DNA of the CDR3 is TGTGCCAGCAGTTCCGGGACTAGCGGGGCTCAAGGCAGCTCCTACGAGCAGTACTTC. Translation: CASSSGTSGAQGSSYEQYF. This sequence joins TRBV7-9 and TRBJ2-7, with 13 bases identical to TRBD2. V gave up 6 bases and J gave up 0 bases; unmatched junction bases: 14. This CDR3 region has 19 residues. The germline CDR1 and CDR2 sequences are SEHNR and FQNEAQ (reference sequence).

The gene calls are TRBV4-1 and TRBJ1-4; no definite D call. CDR1 and CDR2 from the germline V gene are MGHRA and YSYEKL. V was clipped by 0 bases and J by 8 bases, with 16 bases between them. This CDR3 is 16 amino acids long. CDR3 sequence: CASSQEGLAGNEKLFF. The CDR3, as DNA: TGCGCCAGCAGCCAAGAAGGGCTCGCGGGGAACGAAAAACTGTTTTTT.

This chain links TRBV5-4 with TRBJ1-5; 7 bases are shared with TRBD1. Trimming took 4 bases from V and 1 from J; bases not matched to a gene: 2. The CDR3 consists of 14 residues. Germline V gene lookup returns CDR1 SGHNT and CDR2 YYREEE (reference sequence). CDR3 protein: CASSKTGSNQPQHF. CDR3 nucleotide sequence: TGTGCCAGCAGCAAGACAGGGAGCAATCAGCCCCAGCATTTT.

The chain joins TRBV9 to TRBJ1-6; maybe TRBD1 (6 bases). This CDR3 has 15 amino acids. Germline-derived CDR1 and CDR2 are SGDLS and YYNGEE. The ends were cut back, 4 bases at V and 6 bases at J, with 14 bases in the middle. This chain's CDR3 is CASSPEGGFNSPLHF. The CDR3 DNA sequence: TGTGCCAGCAGCCCGGAAGGGGGATTTAATTCACCCCTCCACTTT.

This chain connects TRBV7-2 to TRBJ2-1, with 11 nucleotides matching TRBD2. CDR1 is SGHTA and CDR2 is FQGNSA in the germline V gene. V was clipped by 5 bases and J by 8 bases; unmatched bases: 5. This CDR3 is 14 amino acids long. This CDR3 reads CASSRPLAGDEQFF. In DNA form, the CDR3 reads TGTGCCAGCAGCCGTCCACTAGCGGGAGATGAGCAGTTCTTC.

This chain uses TRBV27 with TRBJ1-1; tentative D call: TRBD1 (5 bases). The ends were cut back, 2 bases at V and 0 bases at J, with 7 bases in the middle. The CDR3 contains 14 residues. Germline CDR1 MNHEY, CDR2 SMNVEV (reference sequence). The CDR3 DNA follows: TGTGCCAGCAGTTTAGGGGCTATGAACACTGAAGCTTTCTTT. Translating it yields CASSLGAMNTEAFF.

The rearrangement uses TRBV19 and TRBJ1-1, with 8 bases identical to TRBD1. The junction had 12 bases not matched to a gene; V was cut back by 6 bases and J by 0 bases. The CDR3 is 17 residues long. Germline assignment: CDR1 LNHDA and CDR2 SQIVND (reference sequence). The CDR3 protein is CASSLRGQGAMNTEAFF. CDR3 bases: TGTGCCAGTAGCCTTCGGGGCCAGGGGGCCATGAACACTGAAGCTTTCTTT.

This chain joins TRBV24-1 and TRBJ2-5, with D possibly being TRBD1 (6 bases). The CDR3 totals 17 residues. The germline V gene encodes CDR1 KGHDR and CDR2 SFDVKD. Between the trimmed V and J ends, which lost 2 bases and 1 base, there was a span of 16 bases. The CDR3 DNA reads TGTGCCACCAGTGATTCTACAGGGATAAGAGGCCAAGAGACCCAGTACTTC. Protein sequence: CATSDSTGIRGQETQYF.

CDR3 loop: CASTRRGGSSYNSPLHF. CDR3 nucleotides: TGTGCCAGCACCCGCCGGGGGGGAAGCTCCTATAATTCACCCCTCCACTTT. V usage is TRBV28 and J usage is TRBJ1-6; TRBD1 might be the D (5 bases). V lost 7 bases, J lost 0 bases, and 16 bases lay in between. Germline V gene data show CDR1 as MDHEN and CDR2 as SYDVKM. The CDR3 extends over 17 amino acids. Variable domain in full (rest from reference TRBV28 and TRBJ1-6): DVKVTQSSRYLVKRTGEKVFLECVQDMDHENMFWYRQDPGLGLRLIYFSYDVKMKEKGDIPEGYSVSREKKERFSLILESASTNQTSMYLCASTRRGGSSYNSPLHFGNGTRLTVT.

The chain recombines TRBV28 with TRBJ1-2; the match to TRBD1 covers 7 bases. The CDR3 is 13 residues long. Trimming at V came to 8 bases and at J to 3 bases, leaving 6 bases not matched to a gene. Germline loops: CDR1 MDHEN, CDR2 SYDVKM. CDR3: CASETGKDYGYTF. The CDR3 DNA sequence: TGTGCCAGCGAGACAGGGAAGGACTATGGCTACACCTTC.

This clone was detected once. This rearrangement joins TRBV28 to TRBJ2-7; 9 bases align to TRBD1. This CDR3 has 15 residues. With V trimmed by 5 bases and J by 3 bases, 8 bases remained unmatched. Germline CDR1 reads MDHEN; CDR2 reads SYDVKM. The CDR3 sequence is CASSPHLTGGYEQYF. As DNA, the CDR3 is TGTGCCAGCAGTCCCCACTTGACAGGGGGCTACGAGCAGTACTTC.

V usage is TRBV11-2 and J usage is TRBJ2-3; TRBD1 is a possible D gene (5 bases). The CDR3 is 14 residues long. Between the trimmed V and J ends, which lost 6 bases and 3 bases, there was a span of 13 bases. Germline V gene lookup returns CDR1 SGHAT and CDR2 FQNNGV. CDR3 residues: CASSFTQGTDTQYF. The CDR3 nucleotides are TGTGCCAGCAGTTTTACCCAGGGTACAGATACGCAGTATTTT.

V and J are TRBV18 and TRBJ2-7, with D perhaps matching TRBD2 (5 bases). V was pared by 6 bases and J by 2 bases, with 8 bases between. Looked up from germline, CDR1 is KGHSH and CDR2 is LQKENI. The CDR3 runs to 12 residues. CDR3 loop: CASSSGTYEQYF. The CDR3 coding sequence is TGTGCCAGCTCTTCGGGGACCTACGAGCAGTACTTC. Combining the CDR3 with reference TRBV18 and TRBJ2-7 gives the whole variable domain NAGVMQNPRHLVRRRGQEARLRCSPMKGHSHVYWYRQLPEEGLKFMVYLQKENIIDESGMPKERFSAEFPKEGPSILRIQQVVRGDSAAYFCASSSGTYEQYFGPGTRLTVT.

There are a few counts of this clone. The rearrangement joins TRBV27 to TRBJ1-4; D not certain. Per germline, CDR1 MNHEY and CDR2 SMNVEV (reference sequence). The V and J ends lost 8 bases and 8 bases respectively, with 27 bases between them. This CDR3 has 17 residues. The CDR3 coding sequence is TGTGCCAGCTTTCGCCTTTTTCCGGTCACTCGAGGGGAAAAACTGTTTTTT. It codes for CASFRLFPVTRGEKLFF.

The chain recombines TRBV5-1 with TRBJ2-7; TRBD2 is a possible D gene (6 bases). This CDR3 has 15 residues. CDR1 SGHRS and CDR2 YFSETQ come from the germline V gene. The V end lost 2 bases, the J end lost 5 bases, and 17 bases lay between the germline ends. In nucleotides, the CDR3 is TGCGCCAGCAGCTTTACCTCATCGCGGGGCCACGAGCAGTACTTC. Encoded protein: CASSFTSSRGHEQYF.

In this sample, this clone turned up a few times. The chain has TRBV19 and TRBJ1-1; tentative D call: TRBD1 (6 bases). From germline, CDR1 is LNHDA and CDR2 SQIVND (reference sequence). The CDR3 covers 15 residues. V shed 1 base and J shed 4 bases, with 13 bases lying between them. The CDR3 DNA follows: TGTGCCAGTAGTATAGCCGTCACAGGGTCCACTGAAGCTTTCTTT. Residues: CASSIAVTGSTEAFF.

This chain connects TRBV11-3 to TRBJ2-1, with 12 bases matching TRBD2. V dropped 5 bases and J dropped 1; count of bases not matched to a gene: 6. Germline V CDR1 and CDR2: SGHNT, YENEEA. CDR3 length: 17 amino acids. The CDR3: CASSSRGTSGSYNEQFF. The CDR3 coding sequence is TGTGCCAGCAGCAGCCGCGGGACTAGCGGGTCCTACAATGAGCAGTTCTTC.

V and J are TRBV5-1 and TRBJ2-3; TRBD2 agrees at 12 bases. With V trimmed by 3 bases and J by 6 bases, 5 bases remained unmatched. Germline V CDR1 and CDR2: SGHRS, YFSETQ. The CDR3 is 15 amino acids. The CDR3 sequence is CASSSLAGGRDTQYF. CDR3 DNA: TGCGCCAGCAGCTCCCTAGCGGGGGGGCGGGATACGCAGTATTTT.

The gene calls are TRBV9 and TRBJ1-3, with D possibly matching TRBD1 (5 bases). The CDR3 is made up of 16 amino acids. With 4 bases removed from V and 0 bases from J, the gap between germline ends came to 14 bases. The germline CDR1 and CDR2 sequences are SGDLS and YYNGEE. The CDR3 sequence: CASSPRGTSSGNTIYF. CDR3 sequence (DNA): TGTGCCAGCAGCCCCCGGGGGACGAGCTCTGGAAACACCATATATTTT.

This chain uses TRBV30 with TRBJ1-3; D unresolved. The ends were cut back, 1 base at V and 1 base at J, with 5 bases in the middle. The CDR3 spans 13 residues. Germline values: CDR1 GTSNPN, CDR2 SVGIG (reference sequence). CDR3 sequence: CAWSAGSGNTIYF. The CDR3 DNA follows: TGTGCCTGGAGTGCCGGTTCTGGAAACACCATATATTTT. Full variable domain (rest looked up from reference TRBV30 and TRBJ1-3): SQTIHQWPATLVQPVGSPLSLECTVEGTSNPNLYWYRQAAGRGLQLLFYSVGIGQISSEVPQNLSASRPQDRQFILSSKKLLLSDSGFYLCAWSAGSGNTIYFGEGSWLTVV.